Each of the 11 T cell receptor beta chains below was sequenced from the same sample in a study of brain T cells in children with intractable seizures. The table came from immunoSEQ multiplex PCR; TCRdb's copy has only in-frame clones and leaves some out. The profile shows about 120,000 clones, 85% to 95% of them singletons. Sample: peripheral blood, taken at surgery. The receptors shown here come from a boy in the first two years of life with hemimegalencephaly and intractable seizures.

V is TRBV14 and J is TRBJ2-7; D remains unclear. V dropped 4 bases and J dropped 5 bases, with 18 bases sitting between them. Germline V lookup: CDR1 SGHDN, CDR2 FVKESK. This CDR3 has 15 residues. The CDR3 sequence: CASSPQLTAQHEQYF. For the CDR3, the DNA is TGTGCCAGCAGCCCCCAGTTAACGGCACAGCACGAGCAGTACTTC.

This chain uses TRBV28 with TRBJ2-1; 13 positions match TRBD2. V lost 3 bases to trimming and J lost 9 bases; unmatched junction nucleotides: 11. CDR3 length equals 17 residues. The germline gives CDR1 MDHEN, CDR2 SYDVKM. The DNA of the CDR3 is TGTGCCAGCAGTTTTTTGGGGGGACTAGCGGGAATCGGTGAGCAGTTCTTC. It codes for CASSFLGGLAGIGEQFF.

The rearrangement uses TRBV4-3 and TRBJ2-7, with 9 bases matching TRBD2. This CDR3 is 17 amino acids long. J lost 1 base, V lost 0 bases, and 7 bases had no gene match. Germline V gene data show CDR1 as LGHNA and CDR2 as YSLEER. The CDR3 bases are TGCGCCAGCAGCCAAGACGTCGAGACTAGCGGTTCCTACGAGCAGTACTTC. It translates to CASSQDVETSGSYEQYF.

V is TRBV10-3 and J is TRBJ2-7; 11 bases match TRBD2. V lost 4 bases, J lost 0 bases, and 5 bases stayed unmatched. Germline CDR1 reads ENHRY; CDR2 reads SYGVKD. This CDR3 is 16 amino acids long. In DNA, the CDR3 is TGTGCCATCAGTGCTCGACTAGCGGGGAGCTCCTACGAGCAGTACTTC. Protein product: CAISARLAGSSYEQYF.

The chain joins TRBV7-8 to TRBJ1-5, with D possibly TRBD1 on 5 matching bases. CDR1 is SGHVS, CDR2 FQNEAQ, per germline. V lost 4 bases and J lost 3, with 10 bases in between. The CDR3 totals 14 residues. CDR3 nucleotide sequence: TGTGCCAGCAGCTCAGACAGCCTCAATCAGCCCCAGCATTTT. Translating gives CASSSDSLNQPQHF. The whole variable domain, remainder taken from reference TRBV7-8 and TRBJ1-5, is GAGVSQSPRYKVAKRGQDVALRCDPISGHVSLFWYQQALGQGPEFLTYFQNEAQLDKSGLPSDRFFAERPEGSVSTLKIQRTQQEDSAVYLCASSSDSLNQPQHFGDGTRLSIL.

In this sample, this clone turned up once. The chain carries TRBV4-2 and TRBJ2-5, with D uncertain. Looked up from germline, CDR1 is LGHNA and CDR2 is YNFKEQ. The CDR3 totals 15 residues. V was shortened by 5 bases and J by 1 base, with 14 bases between the two germline ends. Here the CDR3 DNA reads TGTGCCAGCAGCATCTCGACTGGTCCCCAAGAGACCCAGTACTTC. Translated: CASSISTGPQETQYF.

As DNA, the CDR3 is TGTGCCAGCAGCCGAGGATCGACGAATGAGCAGTTCTTC. This translates into CASSRGSTNEQFF. The chain combines TRBV13 with TRBJ2-1; D is uncertain. V lost 5 bases and J lost 7, with 12 bases in between. This CDR3 has 13 residues. Germline assignment: CDR1 PRHDT and CDR2 FYEKMQ (reference sequence).

The table lists this clone with a count of one. The gene calls are TRBV5-8 and TRBJ1-2; 7 positions match TRBD1. With 4 bases clipped from V and 5 bases from J, the junction kept 2 bases outside the gene matches. The CDR3 totals 12 residues. CDR1 SGHTS and CDR2 YDEGEE come from the germline V gene. Here the CDR3 DNA reads TGTGCCAGCAGCCCAGGGGGGTATGGCTACACCTTC. Translation gives CASSPGGYGYTF.

The chain combines TRBV5-8 with TRBJ1-1; the match to TRBD1 covers 8 bases. With V trimmed by 1 base and J by 4 bases, 0 bases remained unmatched. Germline V gene lookup returns CDR1 SGHTS and CDR2 YDEGEE. The CDR3 spans 13 residues. The CDR3 reads CASSLTGGTEAFF. Here the CDR3 DNA reads TGTGCCAGCAGCTTGACAGGGGGCACTGAAGCTTTCTTT.

J is TRBJ2-7 and V is TRBV5-8; D possibly uses TRBD1 or TRBD2 (5 bases each). This CDR3 contains 15 residues. The germline V gene encodes CDR1 SGHTS and CDR2 YDEGEE. Trimming pared 2 bases from V and 0 bases from J, leaving 12 bases between. CDR3 bases: TGTGCCAGCAGCTTACGGGGCTGGGGCTCCTACGAGCAGTACTTC. Amino acids: CASSLRGWGSYEQYF.

This clone qualifies as medium-sized. V gene TRBV25-1 combines with J gene TRBJ2-1; a weak D match, TRBD1 (6 bases). From germline, CDR1 is MGHDK and CDR2 SYGVNS. This CDR3 comprises 13 residues. Trimming shortened V by 9 bases and J by 9 bases, and 18 bases separated the two germline ends. In DNA, the CDR3 is TGTGCCAGTACCAGGGGACCAGCCGTTGAGCAGTTCTTC. Its protein is CASTRGPAVEQFF.